The 24 T cell receptor beta chains below were found in one sample sequenced in a study of cytomegalovirus exposure and HLA in healthy donors. It was with 60 Vbeta and 13 Jbeta primers that the PCR ran. TCRdb's copy holds only in-frame clones and misses some; the assay was immunoSEQ multiplex PCR. This repertoire comprises more than 40,000 clones; its ten largest clones make up around 16%. Specimen: PBMCs. These receptors were taken from a male donor in good health and CMV-seronegative.

J is TRBJ2-1 and V is TRBV30; no firm D call. With 2 bases removed from V and 15 bases from J, the gap between germline ends came to 14 bases. Looked up from germline, CDR1 is GTSNPN and CDR2 is SVGIG (reference sequence). The CDR3 is 11 residues long. Here the CDR3 reads CAWSSPSARFF. CDR3 DNA sequence: TGTGCCTGGAGTTCCCCCTCGGCTAGGTTCTTC.

V gene TRBV9 combines with J gene TRBJ1-2; D uncertain. V shed 7 bases and J shed 0 bases, with 7 bases lying between them. This CDR3 contains 12 residues. Germline V gene data show CDR1 as SGDLS and CDR2 as YYNGEE. As DNA, the CDR3 is TGTGCCAGCTCCACGGCTAACTATGGCTACACCTTC. Protein sequence: CASSTANYGYTF.

This chain connects TRBV25-1 to TRBJ2-7, with D possibly matching TRBD1 (6 bases). CDR3 size: 15 residues. The germline gives CDR1 MGHDK, CDR2 SYGVNS. Trimming removed 2 bases at V and 4 bases at J, with 15 bases between. In DNA form, the CDR3 reads TGTGCCAGCAGTGAAGAGGGTGGACAGCAATACGAGCAGTACTTC. This encodes CASSEEGGQQYEQYF.

The rearrangement joins TRBV10-2 to TRBJ1-1; D is unclear. The V gene's germline CDR1 is WSHSY and CDR2 SAAADI. This CDR3 comprises 13 residues. V dropped 0 bases and J dropped 2 bases, with 4 bases sitting between them. CDR3 region: CASSESRNTEAFF. The CDR3 bases are TGCGCCAGCAGTGAGTCGAGAAACACTGAAGCTTTCTTT.

As DNA, the CDR3 is TGTGCCAGCTCATTTCAGGGGAATGAAAAACTGTTTTTT. Translating it yields CASSFQGNEKLFF. This chain uses TRBV18 with TRBJ1-4; D may be TRBD1 (6 bases). Trimming pared 5 bases from V and 5 bases from J, leaving 9 bases between. Per germline, CDR1 KGHSH and CDR2 LQKENI. The CDR3 runs to 13 residues.

The J gene is TRBJ2-1, the V gene TRBV5-4; a weak D match, TRBD1 (6 bases). The germline V and J ends were trimmed by 4 bases and 5 bases, with 13 bases remaining between them. The CDR3 is 14 residues long. Germline CDR1 reads SGHNT; CDR2 reads YYREEE (reference sequence). The chain's CDR3 is CASSPTTGDNEQFF. The CDR3 DNA reads TGTGCCAGCAGCCCCACGACAGGCGACAATGAGCAGTTCTTC.

DNA of the CDR3: TGTGCCACCAAGCGGGGGGCCCCCACCGGGGAGCTGTTTTTT. Translated: CATKRGAPTGELFF. The chain joins TRBV25-1 to TRBJ2-2, with 9 nucleotides matching TRBD2. V shed 10 bases and J 4 bases; nucleotides not matched to a gene: 7. Germline V gene data show CDR1 as MGHDK and CDR2 as SYGVNS. This CDR3 contains 14 residues.

V and J are TRBV4-3 and TRBJ1-5; TRBD1 matches at 11 bases. Germline V gene sequence: CDR1 LGHNA, CDR2 YSLEER. Germline trimming cut 4 bases from V and 7 bases from J; bases unmatched to any gene: 12. This CDR3 is built from 17 residues. CDR3 in amino acids: CASSPGQGAIGTQPQHF. Written as DNA, the CDR3 is TGCGCCAGCAGCCCTGGACAGGGGGCGATAGGAACCCAGCCCCAGCATTTT.

This sequence joins TRBV5-4 and TRBJ1-2, with 10 bases matching TRBD1. The CDR3 extends over 16 amino acids. The V gene end was trimmed by 4 bases and the J gene end by 3 bases; junction bases not matched to a gene: 9. The germline V gene encodes CDR1 SGHNT and CDR2 YYREEE (reference sequence). CDR3: CASSPLAGQGDYGYTF. In DNA, the CDR3 is TGTGCCAGCAGCCCATTAGCTGGACAGGGGGACTATGGCTACACCTTC.

The rearrangement uses TRBV6-5 and TRBJ1-4; 10 bases are shared with TRBD1. The CDR3 sequence is 15 residues long. V trimming: 2 bases; J trimming: 4 bases; junction bases outside the gene matches: 1. Germline V CDR1 and CDR2: MNHEY, SVGAGI. The CDR3 region has the DNA TGTGCCAGCAGTTACGGGACAGGGGTTAATGAAAAACTGTTTTTT. The encoded protein is CASSYGTGVNEKLFF.

J is TRBJ2-3 and V is TRBV11-2; D is undetermined. The germline V gene encodes CDR1 SGHAT and CDR2 FQNNGV. CDR3 length: 12 amino acids. V lost 5 bases and J lost 5, with 8 bases in between. The CDR3 coding sequence is TGTGCCAGCAGCCCCGATAGAGATACGCAGTATTTT. Encoded protein: CASSPDRDTQYF.

In regard to this clone: One end of the junction is discordant with germline, which a read error may explain. This chain's CDR3 is CAWSASPF. The CDR3 DNA reads TGTGCCTGGAGTGCCTCTCCCTTT. The chain is built from TRBV30 and TRBJ1-6, with D uncertain. The CDR3 contains 8 residues. The V gene's germline CDR1 is GTSNPN and CDR2 SVGIG (reference sequence).

The chain recombines TRBV19 with TRBJ1-1, with 9 nucleotides matching TRBD1. Germline V gives CDR1 LNHDA, CDR2 SQIVND (reference sequence). CDR3 size: 15 residues. V dropped 6 bases and J dropped 4; count of bases not matched to a gene: 9. The CDR3 DNA reads as TGTGCCAGTAGGGGGACAGGGAATTATGGCACTGAAGCTTTCTTT. Translated, it gives CASRGTGNYGTEAFF.

J is TRBJ1-6 and V is TRBV5-8; 7 bases match TRBD1. Trimming removed 7 bases from V and 0 bases from J; junction bases left unmatched: 7. Germline assignment: CDR1 SGHTS and CDR2 YDEGEE. This CDR3 spans 16 amino acids. CDR3 nucleotides: TGTGCCAGCCTGCGGACAGGCCGCTCCTATAATTCACCCCTCCACTTT. Translating gives CASLRTGRSYNSPLHF.

The rearrangement uses TRBV7-6 and TRBJ1-2, with 9 bases identical to TRBD1. CDR3 length: 15 amino acids. From germline, CDR1 is SGHVS and CDR2 FNYEAQ. Trimming at V came to 6 bases and at J to 5 bases, leaving 10 bases not matched to a gene. The DNA for the CDR3 is TGTGCCAGCAGTACTACGAAGACAGGGGGATATGGCTACACCTTC. This sequence encodes CASSTTKTGGYGYTF.

The chain links TRBV30 to TRBJ2-5, with D maybe TRBD2 (5 bases). The CDR3 runs 14 residues. Trimming left V 2 bases short and J 5 bases short, with 15 bases between. CDR1 and CDR2 from the germline V gene are GTSNPN and SVGIG (reference sequence). Written as DNA, the CDR3 is TGTGCCTGGAGTCCAACGTCCAAGCGGGAGACCCAGTACTTC. It translates to CAWSPTSKRETQYF.

The chain has TRBV19 and TRBJ1-5, with D unresolved. V gave up 5 bases and J gave up 4 bases, with 12 bases separating them. The CDR3 is made up of 14 amino acids. The germline gives CDR1 LNHDA, CDR2 SQIVND (reference sequence). This CDR3 reads CASSLVPLNQPQHF. In DNA, the CDR3 is TGTGCCAGTAGTCTGGTACCCCTAAATCAGCCCCAGCATTTT.

On this clone: Other nucleotide sequences in the sample specify the same CDR3. The V gene is TRBV6-5, the J gene TRBJ2-7; 11 nucleotides line up with TRBD2. J was trimmed by 3 bases and V by 2 bases; bases with no gene match: 0. Germline CDR1 is MNHEY and CDR2 is SVGAGI. The CDR3 extends over 14 amino acids. The CDR3 DNA reads TGTGCCAGCAGTTACGGGACTAGCGGCTACGAGCAGTACTTC. Its protein product is CASSYGTSGYEQYF.

The V and J genes are TRBV5-1 and TRBJ1-6; TRBD1 is a possible D gene (6 bases). Germline V gives CDR1 SGHRS, CDR2 YFSETQ. The V gene lost 2 bases and the J gene lost 3 bases, with 9 bases spanning the gap. CDR3 length: 15 amino acids. The CDR3 DNA sequence: TGCGCCAGCAGCTTCTTGGACAGCTATAATTCACCCCTCCACTTT. It encodes CASSFLDSYNSPLHF.

This sequence joins TRBV5-1 and TRBJ2-2; D gene uncertain. Germline V CDR1 and CDR2: SGHRS, YFSETQ. Trimming removed 0 bases from V and 2 bases from J, with 14 bases in between. The length of the CDR3 is 17 residues. The CDR3 DNA sequence: TGCGCCAGCAGCTTGGGGGCTCCTCCGATCAACACCGGGGAGCTGTTTTTT. Translating it yields CASSLGAPPINTGELFF. Filled out from reference TRBV5-1 and TRBJ2-2, the complete variable domain reads KAGVTQTPRYLIKTRGQQVTLSCSPISGHRSVSWYQQTPGQGLQFLFEYFSETQRNKGNFPGRFSGRQFSNSRSEMNVSTLELGDSALYLCASSLGAPPINTGELFFGEGSRLTVL.

The J gene is TRBJ2-1, the V gene TRBV2; weak D call: TRBD1 (6 bases). This CDR3 has 13 residues. V lost 4 bases and J 9 bases, leaving 13 bases between the germline ends. The germline gives CDR1 SNHLY, CDR2 FYNNEI. The DNA for the CDR3 is TGTGCCAGCAGTGTAGGACAGTCAACTGAGCAGTTCTTC. It specifies CASSVGQSTEQFF.

The rearrangement links TRBV4-3 to TRBJ1-1; 8 nucleotides line up with TRBD1. Germline-derived CDR1 and CDR2 are LGHNA and YSLEER. Trimming took 0 bases from V and 1 from J; bases not matched to a gene: 4. The CDR3 sequence is 16 residues long. CDR3 nucleotide sequence: TGCGCCAGCAGCCAAGAACCCGGACAGGGGAACACTGAAGCTTTCTTT. It codes for CASSQEPGQGNTEAFF.

CDR3 in amino acids: CASSLIQNNSPLHF. Here the CDR3 DNA reads TGTGCCAGCAGTCTCATACAAAATAATTCACCCCTCCACTTT. The rearrangement links TRBV27 to TRBJ1-6; D gene ambiguous. The CDR3 is 14 amino acids. In germline, CDR1 is MNHEY, CDR2 SMNVEV (reference sequence). The V end was cut by 5 bases, the J end by 5 bases, with 10 bases between.

V is TRBV5-1 and J is TRBJ1-6; unclear D gene. CDR1 is SGHRS, CDR2 YFSETQ, per germline. Trimming shortened V by 1 base and J by 5 bases, and 10 bases separated the two germline ends. The CDR3 has 15 residues. CDR3 in DNA: TGCGCCAGCAGCTTGACCGTTTCGGATAATTCACCCCTCCACTTT. This encodes CASSLTVSDNSPLHF.